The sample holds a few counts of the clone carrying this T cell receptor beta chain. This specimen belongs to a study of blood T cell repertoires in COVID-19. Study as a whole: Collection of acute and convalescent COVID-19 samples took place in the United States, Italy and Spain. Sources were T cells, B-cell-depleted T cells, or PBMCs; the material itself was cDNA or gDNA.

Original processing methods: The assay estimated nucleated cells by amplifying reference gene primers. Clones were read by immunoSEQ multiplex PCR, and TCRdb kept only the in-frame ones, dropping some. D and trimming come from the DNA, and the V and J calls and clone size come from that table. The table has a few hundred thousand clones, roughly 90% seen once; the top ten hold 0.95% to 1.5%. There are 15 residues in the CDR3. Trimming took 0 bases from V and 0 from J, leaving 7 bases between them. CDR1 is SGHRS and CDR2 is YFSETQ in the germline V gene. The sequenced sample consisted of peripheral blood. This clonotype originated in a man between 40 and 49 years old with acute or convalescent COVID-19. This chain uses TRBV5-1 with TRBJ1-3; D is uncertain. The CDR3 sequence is CASSLGGISGNTIYF. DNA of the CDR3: TGCGCCAGCAGCTTGGGCGGGATCTCTGGAAACACCATATATTTT.